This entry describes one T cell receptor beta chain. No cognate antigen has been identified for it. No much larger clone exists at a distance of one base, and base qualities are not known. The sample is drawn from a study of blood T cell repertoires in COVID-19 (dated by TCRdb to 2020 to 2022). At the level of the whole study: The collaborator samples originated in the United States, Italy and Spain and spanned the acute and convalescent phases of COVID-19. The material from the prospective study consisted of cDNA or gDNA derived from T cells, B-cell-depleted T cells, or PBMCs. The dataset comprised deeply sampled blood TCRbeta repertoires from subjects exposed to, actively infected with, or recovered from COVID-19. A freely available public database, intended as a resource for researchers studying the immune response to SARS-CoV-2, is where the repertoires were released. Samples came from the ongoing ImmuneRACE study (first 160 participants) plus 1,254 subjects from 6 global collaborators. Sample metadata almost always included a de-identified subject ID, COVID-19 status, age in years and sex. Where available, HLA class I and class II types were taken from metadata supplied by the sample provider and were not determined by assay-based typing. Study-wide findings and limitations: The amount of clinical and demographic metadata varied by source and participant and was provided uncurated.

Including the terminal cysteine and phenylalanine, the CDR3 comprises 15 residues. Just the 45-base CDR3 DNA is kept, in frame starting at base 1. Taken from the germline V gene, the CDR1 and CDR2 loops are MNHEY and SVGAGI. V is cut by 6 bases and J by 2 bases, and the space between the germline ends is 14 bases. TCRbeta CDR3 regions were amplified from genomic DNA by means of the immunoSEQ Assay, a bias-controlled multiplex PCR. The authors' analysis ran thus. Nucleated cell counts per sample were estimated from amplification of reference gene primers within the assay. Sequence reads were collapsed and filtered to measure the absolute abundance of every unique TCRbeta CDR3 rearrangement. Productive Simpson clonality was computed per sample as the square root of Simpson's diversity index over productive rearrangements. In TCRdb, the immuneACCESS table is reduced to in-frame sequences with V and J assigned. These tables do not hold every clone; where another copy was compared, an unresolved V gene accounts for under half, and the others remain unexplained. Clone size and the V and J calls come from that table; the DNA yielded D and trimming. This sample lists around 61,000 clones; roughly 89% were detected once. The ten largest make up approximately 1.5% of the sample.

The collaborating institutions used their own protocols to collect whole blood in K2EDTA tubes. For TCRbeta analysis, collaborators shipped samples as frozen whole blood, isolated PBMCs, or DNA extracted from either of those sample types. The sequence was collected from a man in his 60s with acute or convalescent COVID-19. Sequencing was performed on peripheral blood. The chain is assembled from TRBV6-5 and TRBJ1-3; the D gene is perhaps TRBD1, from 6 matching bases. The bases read TGTGCCAGCAGATTAACGGCAGGGGCTGGAAACACCATATATTTT. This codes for CASRLTAGAGNTIYF.